The clone carrying this TCR beta chain was picked up a small number of times. The data derive from a study of T-cell reconstitution after alpha-beta-depleted transplantation in children. This CDR3 has 14 amino acids. The V gene's germline CDR1 is SNHLY and CDR2 FYNNEI. Trimming took 6 bases from V and 1 from J, leaving 9 bases between them. The TCRbeta library was prepared with unique molecular identifiers. TCRdb analysed the PCR reads with MiXCR anew, one entry per CDR3 protein. The sample lists some 500,000 distinct CDR3 sequences, 15% to 20% occurring once. This clonotype was sampled from a human donor who donated a stem cell graft to a child with acute lymphoblastic leukemia. The sequencing used PBMCs from the stem cell graft donor, collected from the stem cell graft. This sequence joins TRBV2 and TRBJ2-2; D might be TRBD2 (6 bases). The CDR3 DNA reads as TGTGCCAGCAGCCGTAGCGGGAACACCGGGGAGCTGTTTTTT. Its protein is CASSRSGNTGELFF.